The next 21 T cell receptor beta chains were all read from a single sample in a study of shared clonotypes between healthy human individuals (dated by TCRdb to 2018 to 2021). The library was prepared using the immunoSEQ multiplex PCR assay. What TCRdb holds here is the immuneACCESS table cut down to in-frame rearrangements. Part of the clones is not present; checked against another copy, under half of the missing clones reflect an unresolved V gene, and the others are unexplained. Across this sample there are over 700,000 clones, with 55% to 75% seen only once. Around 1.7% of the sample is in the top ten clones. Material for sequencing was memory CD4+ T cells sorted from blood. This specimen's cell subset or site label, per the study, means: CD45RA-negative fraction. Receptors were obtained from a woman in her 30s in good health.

This CDR3 reads CALAGGQETQYF. The CDR3 nucleotides read TGCGCCCTGGCAGGGGGCCAAGAGACCCAGTACTTC. The chain has TRBV10-1 and TRBJ2-5; 7 positions agree with TRBD1. Germline V CDR1 and CDR2: WNHNN, SYGVQD (reference sequence). CDR3 size: 12 residues. J gave up 1 base and V 11 bases, and 4 bases lay outside the gene matches.

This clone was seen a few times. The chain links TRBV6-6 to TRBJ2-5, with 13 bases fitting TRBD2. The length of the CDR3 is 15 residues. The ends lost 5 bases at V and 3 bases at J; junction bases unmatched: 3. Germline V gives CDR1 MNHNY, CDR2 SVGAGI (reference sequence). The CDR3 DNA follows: TGTGCCAGCAGTGCCGGGACTAGCGGGAAAGAGACCCAGTACTTC. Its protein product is CASSAGTSGKETQYF.

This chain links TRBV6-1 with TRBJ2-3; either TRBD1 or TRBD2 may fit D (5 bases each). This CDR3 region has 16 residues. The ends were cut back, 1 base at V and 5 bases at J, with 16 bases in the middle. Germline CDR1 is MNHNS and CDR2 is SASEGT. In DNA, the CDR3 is TGTGCCAGCAGTGAAGGGGTAGCGTTGAGGGGAGATACGCAGTATTTT. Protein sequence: CASSEGVALRGDTQYF.

The CDR3 is CASSLVGLADTDTQYF. The CDR3 nucleotides are TGTGCCAGCAGCTTGGTTGGACTAGCGGACACAGATACGCAGTATTTT. The genes are TRBV5-4 and TRBJ2-3, with 10 bases aligning to TRBD2. The J segment lost 2 bases and the V segment lost 0 bases, leaving 3 bases of the junction unmatched. CDR1 and CDR2 (germline): SGHNT, YYREEE (reference sequence). The CDR3 runs to 16 residues.

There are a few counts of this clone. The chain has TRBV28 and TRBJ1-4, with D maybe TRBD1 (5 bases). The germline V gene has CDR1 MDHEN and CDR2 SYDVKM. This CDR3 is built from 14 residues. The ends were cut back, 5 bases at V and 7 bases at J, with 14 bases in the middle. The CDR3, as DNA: TGTGCCAGCAGTCCCTATCCTGGGGGTGAAAAACTGTTTTTT. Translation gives CASSPYPGGEKLFF. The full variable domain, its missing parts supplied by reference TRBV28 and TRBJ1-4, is DVKVTQSSRYLVKRTGEKVFLECVQDMDHENMFWYRQDPGLGLRLIYFSYDVKMKEKGDIPEGYSVSREKKERFSLILESASTNQTSMYLCASSPYPGGEKLFFGSGTQLSVL.

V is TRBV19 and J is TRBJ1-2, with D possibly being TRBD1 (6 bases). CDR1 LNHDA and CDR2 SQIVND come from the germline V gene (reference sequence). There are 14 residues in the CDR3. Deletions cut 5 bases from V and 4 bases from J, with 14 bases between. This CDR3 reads CASSLRDKVYGYTF. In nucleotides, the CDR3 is TGTGCCAGTAGTCTCCGGGACAAAGTCTATGGCTACACCTTC.

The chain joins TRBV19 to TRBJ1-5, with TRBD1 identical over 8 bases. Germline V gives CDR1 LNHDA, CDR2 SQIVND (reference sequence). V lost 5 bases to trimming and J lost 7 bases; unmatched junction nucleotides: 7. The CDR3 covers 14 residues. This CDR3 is CASSPGQGSQPQHF. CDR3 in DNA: TGTGCCAGTAGTCCCGGACAGGGTTCCCAGCCCCAGCATTTT.

Written as DNA, the CDR3 is TGCGCCAGCAGCTTATTAGGGACAGGGGGAGAGACCCAGTACTTC. Translated: CASSLLGTGGETQYF. The gene calls are TRBV5-1 and TRBJ2-5, with 11 bases fitting TRBD1. Germline CDR1 SGHRS, CDR2 YFSETQ. CDR3 length equals 15 residues. Trimming at V came to 2 bases and at J to 4 bases, leaving 4 bases not matched to a gene.

Here the CDR3 reads CASSESRRGSYEQYF. For the CDR3, the DNA is TGTGCCAGCAGTGAATCGCGACGGGGCTCCTACGAGCAGTACTTC. The V and J genes are TRBV25-1 and TRBJ2-7; tentatively, D is TRBD2 (5 bases). Germline CDR1 MGHDK, CDR2 SYGVNS. The CDR3 is 15 residues long. The germline V and J ends were trimmed by 1 base and 0 bases, with 10 bases remaining between them.

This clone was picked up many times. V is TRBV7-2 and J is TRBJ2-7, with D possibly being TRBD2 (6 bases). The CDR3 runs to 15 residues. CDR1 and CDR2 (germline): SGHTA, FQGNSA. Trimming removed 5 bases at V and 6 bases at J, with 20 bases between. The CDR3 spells CASSDPRGRKIEQYF. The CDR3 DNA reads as TGTGCCAGCAGCGACCCCCGGGGGAGGAAAATCGAGCAGTACTTC. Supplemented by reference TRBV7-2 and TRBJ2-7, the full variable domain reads GAGVSQSPSNKVTEKGKDVELRCDPISGHTALYWYRQSLGQGLEFLIYFQGNSAPDKSGLPSDRFSAERTGGSVSTLTIQRTQQEDSAVYLCASSDPRGRKIEQYFGPGTRLTVT.

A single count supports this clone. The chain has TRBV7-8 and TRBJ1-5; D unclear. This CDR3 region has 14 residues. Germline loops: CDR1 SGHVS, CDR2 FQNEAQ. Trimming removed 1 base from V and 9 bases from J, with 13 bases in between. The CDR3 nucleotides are TGTGCCAGCAGCTTAGAGCAGAAGTATCGGCCCCAGCATTTT. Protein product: CASSLEQKYRPQHF.

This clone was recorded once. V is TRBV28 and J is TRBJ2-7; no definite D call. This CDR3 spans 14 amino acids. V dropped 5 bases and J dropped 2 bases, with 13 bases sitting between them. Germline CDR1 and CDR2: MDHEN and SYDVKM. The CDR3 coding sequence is TGTGCCAGCAGTCCGGGTAGGGCGACCTACGAGCAGTACTTC. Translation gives CASSPGRATYEQYF.

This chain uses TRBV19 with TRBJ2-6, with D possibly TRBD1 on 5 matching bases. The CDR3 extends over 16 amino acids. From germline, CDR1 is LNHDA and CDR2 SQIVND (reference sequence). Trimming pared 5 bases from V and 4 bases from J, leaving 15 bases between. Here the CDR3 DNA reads TGTGCCAGTAGTTCCCAGGGTACCCTCGGGGCCAACGTCCTGACTTTC. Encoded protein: CASSSQGTLGANVLTF.

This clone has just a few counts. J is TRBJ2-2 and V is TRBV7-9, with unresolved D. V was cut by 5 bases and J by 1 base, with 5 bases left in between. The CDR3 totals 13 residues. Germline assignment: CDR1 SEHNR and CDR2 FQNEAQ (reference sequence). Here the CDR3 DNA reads TGTGCCAGCAGCCTCATGAACACCGGGGAGCTGTTTTTT. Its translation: CASSLMNTGELFF.

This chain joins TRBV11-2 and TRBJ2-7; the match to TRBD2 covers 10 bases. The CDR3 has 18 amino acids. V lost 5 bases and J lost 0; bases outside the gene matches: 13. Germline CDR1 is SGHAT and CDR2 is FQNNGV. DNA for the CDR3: TGTGCCAGCAGCAATTATGTACTAGCGGGATGGAGCTCCTACGAGCAGTACTTC. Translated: CASSNYVLAGWSSYEQYF.

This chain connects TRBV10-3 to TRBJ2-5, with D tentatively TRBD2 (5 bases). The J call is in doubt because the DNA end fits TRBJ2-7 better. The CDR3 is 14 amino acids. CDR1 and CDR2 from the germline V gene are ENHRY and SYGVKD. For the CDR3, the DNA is TGTGCCATCAGTGGAAACGGGGACTCCTACGAGCAGTACTTC. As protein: CAISGNGDSYEQYF.

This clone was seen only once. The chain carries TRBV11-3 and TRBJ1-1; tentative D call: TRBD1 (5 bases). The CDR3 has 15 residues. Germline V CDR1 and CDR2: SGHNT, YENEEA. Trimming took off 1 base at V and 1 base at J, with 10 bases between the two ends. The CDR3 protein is CASSLAGTGNTEAFF. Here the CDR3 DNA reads TGTGCCAGCAGCTTAGCCGGGACGGGGAACACTGAAGCTTTCTTT.

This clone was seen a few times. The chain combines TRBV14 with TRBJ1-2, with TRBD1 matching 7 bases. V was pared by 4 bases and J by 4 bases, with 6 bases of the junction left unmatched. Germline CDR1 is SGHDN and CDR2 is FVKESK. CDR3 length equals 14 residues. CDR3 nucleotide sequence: TGTGCCAGCAGCCCTTTCGGGACAGCCTATGGCTACACCTTC. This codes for CASSPFGTAYGYTF. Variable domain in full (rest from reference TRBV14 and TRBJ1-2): EAGVTQFPSHSVIEKGQTVTLRCDPISGHDNLYWYRRVMGKEIKFLLHFVKESKQDESGMPNNRFLAERTGGTYSTLKVQPAELEDSGVYFCASSPFGTAYGYTFGSGTRLTVV.

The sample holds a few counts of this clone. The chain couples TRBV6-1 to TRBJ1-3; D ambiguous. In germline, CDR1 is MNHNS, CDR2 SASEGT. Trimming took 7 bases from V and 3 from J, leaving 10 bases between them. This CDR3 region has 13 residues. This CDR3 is CASTDAHGNTIYF. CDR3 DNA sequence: TGTGCCAGCACCGACGCGCATGGAAACACCATATATTTT.

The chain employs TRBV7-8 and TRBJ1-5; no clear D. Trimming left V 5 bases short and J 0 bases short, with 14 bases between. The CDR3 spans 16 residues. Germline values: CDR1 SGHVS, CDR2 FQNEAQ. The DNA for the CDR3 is TGTGCCAGCAGCCTAAGCGGACGAAATAGCAATCAGCCCCAGCATTTT. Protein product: CASSLSGRNSNQPQHF.

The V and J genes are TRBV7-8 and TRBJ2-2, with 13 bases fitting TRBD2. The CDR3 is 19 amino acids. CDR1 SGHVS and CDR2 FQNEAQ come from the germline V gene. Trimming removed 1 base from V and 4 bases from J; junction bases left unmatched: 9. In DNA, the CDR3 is TGTGCCAGCAGCTTAGTTGATGGACTAGCGGGAGATAGCACCGGGGAGCTGTTTTTT. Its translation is CASSLVDGLAGDSTGELFF.